This note documents a single T cell receptor (beta chain) sequence. The antigen is not known. This record belongs to a study of CD8 T cell repertoires and HIV-1 epitope variants. Study details: Separate wells received one of Twenty-five Gag or Nef variant peptides.

The data were produced by immunoSEQ multiplex PCR, yet TCRdb's version contains in-frame clones alone and is incomplete. This table has around 7,000 clones, roughly 70% appearing once. CDR3 length equals 12 residues. Germline CDR1 and CDR2: MDHEN and SYDVKM. The V end was cut by 6 bases, the J end by 2 bases, with 8 bases between. Sequenced sample: cultured CD8+ T cells derived from PBMCs. The V gene is TRBV28, the J gene TRBJ2-7, with D perhaps TRBD2 (6 bases). The clonotype comes from a male donor with HIV. The CDR3 sequence: CASRGGPYEQYF. In nucleotides, the CDR3 is TGTGCCAGCAGGGGGGGACCCTACGAGCAGTACTTC.